This T cell receptor (beta chain) was sequenced during a study of early T cells in non-severe SARS-CoV-2 infection. Study as a whole: Investigators sequenced bulk RNA drawn from unsorted whole blood, and chains remained unpaired. Whole-study findings and limits: Anti-spike CD8 responses were favored by VDJdb matching, which missed private and CD4 specificities.

Trimming took off 3 bases at V and 5 bases at J, with 5 bases between the two ends. The CDR3 runs to 12 residues. Germline assignment: CDR1 SGHTA and CDR2 FQGNSA. cDNA molecules, individually, were tagged with unique molecular identifiers. TCRdb used MiXCR to reprocess the 5' RACE reads, holding one entry per CDR3 protein. The sample carries 85,000 to 95,000 distinct CDR3 sequences, about 15% recorded once. This clonotype was detected many times. What it binds is not known. The TCR originated in an adult who was a healthcare worker with PCR-confirmed SARS-CoV-2 infection or an uninfected control (not recorded which). The chain has TRBV7-2 and TRBJ2-1, with unresolved D. This material consisted of whole blood, taken at baseline. This CDR3 reads CASSFQDNEQFF. The CDR3 DNA reads TGTGCCAGCAGCTTCCAGGACAATGAGCAGTTCTTC.